The 26 T cell receptor beta chains listed next were all sequenced from one sample in a study of blood T cell repertoires in COVID-19. TCRdb's table, derived via immunoSEQ multiplex PCR, lists solely in-frame clones and lacks some. The sample lists 80,000 or so clones; about 87% were seen once. The sequenced sample was peripheral blood. These TCRs come from a human donor in a cohort sampled during active COVID-19.

The V gene is TRBV27, the J gene TRBJ2-3; 10 positions match TRBD2. Losses at the gene ends were 8 bases for V and 1 base for J; bases not matched to a gene: 9. Germline V gives CDR1 MNHEY, CDR2 SMNVEV (reference sequence). The CDR3 is made up of 16 amino acids. In DNA, the CDR3 is TGTGCCAGCGCATTCCGGACTAGCGGTGGCACAGATACGCAGTATTTT. Protein: CASAFRTSGGTDTQYF.

DNA of the CDR3: TGTGCCAGCAGTCCGCGGGACAGGGCGGGGTTCTTC. Amino acids: CASSPRDRAGFF. The gene calls are TRBV28 and TRBJ2-1; 9 positions match TRBD1. From germline, CDR1 is MDHEN and CDR2 SYDVKM. With 5 bases clipped from V and 15 bases from J, the junction kept 8 bases outside the gene matches. The CDR3 loop spans 12 amino acids.

This clone was observed once. In DNA, the CDR3 is TGTGCCTCCCAGAACACCGGGGAGCTGTTTTTT. It encodes CASQNTGELFF. V gene TRBV30 combines with J gene TRBJ2-2, with no clear D. This CDR3 has 11 residues. Germline CDR1 is GTSNPN and CDR2 is SVGIG (reference sequence). Trimming took 7 bases from V and 1 from J, leaving 4 bases between them. The complete variable domain, with remaining parts taken from reference TRBV30 and TRBJ2-2, reads SQTIHQWPATLVQPVGSPLSLECTVEGTSNPNLYWYRQAAGRGLQLLFYSVGIGQISSEVPQNLSASRPQDRQFILSSKKLLLSDSGFYLCASQNTGELFFGEGSRLTVL.

This chain connects TRBV6-1 to TRBJ1-5; TRBD1 agrees at 9 bases. Germline trimming cut 4 bases from V and 2 bases from J; bases unmatched to any gene: 6. The germline gives CDR1 MNHNS, CDR2 SASEGT. The CDR3 loop spans 16 amino acids. CDR3 region: CASSVGRQGGNQPQHF. DNA of the CDR3: TGTGCCAGCAGTGTGGGACGACAGGGGGGCAATCAGCCCCAGCATTTT.

The chain combines TRBV4-2 with TRBJ2-3, with 8 bases matching TRBD2. Losses at the gene ends were 0 bases for V and 4 bases for J; bases not matched to a gene: 12. The germline CDR1 and CDR2 sequences are LGHNA and YNFKEQ. CDR3 length: 18 amino acids. CDR3: CASSQDRGRRGGPDTQYF. The CDR3 DNA is TGTGCCAGCAGCCAAGATAGAGGTCGACGGGGGGGGCCAGATACGCAGTATTTT.

This clone was observed once. This chain uses TRBV19 with TRBJ1-2, with D maybe TRBD1 (6 bases). CDR3 length equals 13 residues. CDR1 and CDR2 from the germline V gene are LNHDA and SQIVND (reference sequence). V dropped 1 base and J dropped 4 bases, with 7 bases sitting between them. The CDR3 reads CASSIGGGYGYTF. The CDR3 DNA reads TGTGCCAGTAGTATAGGAGGGGGCTATGGCTACACCTTC.

The chain carries TRBV5-1 and TRBJ2-2; 9 nucleotides agree with TRBD1. The CDR3 length is 15 residues. Germline V gene data show CDR1 as SGHRS and CDR2 as YFSETQ. V was clipped by 4 bases and J by 4 bases; unmatched bases: 5. The CDR3 region is CASSGRTGATGELFF. The CDR3 DNA reads TGCGCCAGCAGCGGACGGACAGGGGCCACCGGGGAGCTGTTTTTT.

This clone was observed a few times. The V gene is TRBV21-1, the J gene TRBJ2-2; the table's D gene call, TRBD2, was not cross checked with the DNA. TRBV21-1 is designated a pseudogene. The length of the CDR3 is 14 residues. CDR3 sequence reads: CASSKGGGTGELFF. In DNA, the CDR3 is TGTGCCAGCAGCAAAGGGGGGGGTACCGGGGAGCTGTTTTTT.

The CDR3 protein is CASSPGTASGTEAFF. CDR3 sequence (DNA): TGTGCCAGCAGTCCCGGGACAGCGTCAGGCACTGAAGCTTTCTTT. This chain uses TRBV7-9 with TRBJ1-1; 7 bases are a match to TRBD1. V lost 6 bases, J lost 4 bases, and 11 bases stayed unmatched. Germline V gene sequence: CDR1 SEHNR, CDR2 FQNEAQ (reference sequence). The CDR3 consists of 15 residues.

This rearrangement joins TRBV19 to TRBJ1-2; no firm D call. CDR1 and CDR2 (germline): LNHDA, SQIVND (reference sequence). The CDR3 consists of 13 residues. V shed 9 bases and J shed 4 bases, with 15 bases lying between them. In nucleotides, the CDR3 is TGTGCCAGCAGCACGGCGGGGTTCTATGGCTACACCTTC. This translates into CASSTAGFYGYTF.

CDR3 amino acids: CASSSTGTGVGYTF. CDR3 DNA sequence: TGTGCCAGCAGTTCGACGGGGACAGGGGTTGGCTACACCTTC. This chain links TRBV6-5 with TRBJ1-2; 10 nucleotides agree with TRBD1. Germline CDR1 and CDR2: MNHEY and SVGAGI. With V trimmed by 4 bases and J by 7 bases, 6 bases remained unmatched. CDR3 size: 14 residues.

CDR3 DNA: TGTGCCAGCAGTGAGGGAGGAAGGCCCAACACTGAAGCTTTCTTT. It yields the protein CASSEGGRPNTEAFF. The chain is built from TRBV2 and TRBJ1-1; D is unclear. Trimming cost V 3 bases and J 2 bases, with 13 bases left between them. Germline V gene lookup returns CDR1 SNHLY and CDR2 FYNNEI. The CDR3 totals 15 residues.

The rearrangement uses TRBV3-1 (or the pseudogene TRBV3-2) and TRBJ1-5; no clear D. The CDR3 consists of 15 residues. The V gene lost 0 bases and the J gene lost 3 bases, with 9 bases spanning the gap. Germline V gene sequence: CDR1 LGHDT, CDR2 YNNKEL (reference sequence). CDR3: CASSQDLQDNQPQHF. CDR3 nucleotide sequence: TGTGCCAGCAGCCAAGATCTTCAGGACAATCAGCCCCAGCATTTT.

J is TRBJ1-2 and V is TRBV3-1 (or the pseudogene TRBV3-2), with D unclear. This CDR3 is 13 amino acids long. Trimming took off 0 bases at V and 10 bases at J, with 12 bases between the two ends. Germline V lookup: CDR1 LGHDT, CDR2 YNNKEL (reference sequence). This CDR3 is CASSQETFGDYTF. For the CDR3, the DNA is TGTGCCAGCAGCCAAGAGACATTCGGGGACTACACCTTC.

The V gene is TRBV3-1 (or the pseudogene TRBV3-2), the J gene TRBJ1-1, with a weak D call TRBD1 (6 bases). The germline gives CDR1 LGHDT, CDR2 YNNKEL (reference sequence). Trimming stripped 4 bases from V and 5 bases from J, with 11 bases between. This CDR3 is 13 amino acids long. The CDR3: CASSLGQMTEAFF. DNA for the CDR3: TGTGCCAGCAGCCTTGGACAGATGACTGAAGCTTTCTTT.

The V call is TRBV5-1, the J call TRBJ2-2, with 7 bases that match TRBD1. The CDR3 sequence is 15 residues long. V lost 3 bases to trimming and J lost 2 bases; unmatched junction nucleotides: 4. Germline CDR1 is SGHRS and CDR2 is YFSETQ. The CDR3 loop is CASSSGQRNTGELFF. CDR3 DNA sequence: TGCGCCAGCAGCTCGGGACAGCGAAACACCGGGGAGCTGTTTTTT.

This chain joins TRBV7-9 and TRBJ2-1; 10 positions match TRBD1. The CDR3 is 17 residues long. The germline CDR1 and CDR2 sequences are SEHNR and FQNEAQ (reference sequence). V shed 8 bases and J 5 bases; nucleotides not matched to a gene: 15. The CDR3 bases are TGTGCCAGCGGCGGACAGGGGGTTGTAGCGGCTGACAATGAGCAGTTCTTC. Protein sequence: CASGGQGVVAADNEQFF. The full variable domain, in which reference TRBV7-9 and TRBJ2-1 provide the parts outside the CDR3, is DTGVSQNPRHKITKRGQNVTFRCDPISEHNRLYWYRQTLGQGPEFLTYFQNEAQLEKSRLLSDRFSAERPKGSFSTLEIQRTEQGDSAMYLCASGGQGVVAADNEQFFGPGTRLTVL.

CDR3 region: CASSPITGGVDNSPLHF. The DNA for the CDR3 is TGTGCCAGCAGCCCAATCACAGGGGGCGTGGATAATTCACCCCTCCACTTT. The V call is TRBV7-9, the J call TRBJ1-6; TRBD1 agrees at 9 bases. The CDR3 contains 17 residues. Unmatched junction bases numbered 10, after V lost 5 bases and J lost 5 bases. CDR1 and CDR2 (germline): SEHNR, FQNEAQ (reference sequence).

The chain links TRBV27 to TRBJ2-7; D is undetermined. In germline, CDR1 is MNHEY, CDR2 SMNVEV (reference sequence). The CDR3 is 15 residues long. Trimming took off 3 bases at V and 0 bases at J, with 12 bases between the two ends. CDR3 in amino acids: CASSFLQSNSYEQYF. The CDR3 region has the DNA TGTGCCAGCAGTTTTCTACAGTCCAACTCCTACGAGCAGTACTTC.

The chain is built from TRBV7-8 and TRBJ2-5, with 9 bases matching TRBD1. The CDR3 extends over 16 amino acids. Trimming at V came to 3 bases and at J to 0 bases, leaving 5 bases not matched to a gene. Per the germline V gene, CDR1 is SGHVS and CDR2 is FQNEAQ. The CDR3 region is CASSFGDRANQETQYF. CDR3 coding DNA: TGTGCCAGCAGCTTTGGGGACAGGGCTAACCAAGAGACCCAGTACTTC. The whole variable domain, filled in from reference TRBV7-8 and TRBJ2-5, reads GAGVSQSPRYKVAKRGQDVALRCDPISGHVSLFWYQQALGQGPEFLTYFQNEAQLDKSGLPSDRFFAERPEGSVSTLKIQRTQQEDSAVYLCASSFGDRANQETQYFGPGTRLLVL.

The chain has TRBV6-1 and TRBJ1-4; 10 bases are shared with TRBD1. In germline, CDR1 is MNHNS, CDR2 SASEGT. V dropped 0 bases and J dropped 10; count of bases not matched to a gene: 5. The CDR3 contains 15 residues. The DNA of the CDR3 is TGTGCCAGCAGTGAAGCGGGACAGGGGTTGGCAAAACTGTTTTTT. The encoded protein is CASSEAGQGLAKLFF.

The chain combines TRBV27 with TRBJ2-1, with D possibly TRBD2 on 6 matching bases. Germline CDR1 reads MNHEY; CDR2 reads SMNVEV (reference sequence). V was shortened by 5 bases and J by 0 bases, with 11 bases between the two germline ends. CDR3 length: 15 amino acids. The CDR3 is CASSPSVSSYNEQFF. CDR3 nucleotides: TGTGCCAGCAGTCCTAGCGTGAGCTCCTACAATGAGCAGTTCTTC.

The chain has TRBV11-2 and TRBJ2-1, with 9 bases fitting TRBD1. V shed 0 bases, J shed 4 bases, and the junction held 7 bases outside the gene matches. Per germline, CDR1 SGHAT and CDR2 FQNNGV. The CDR3 is made up of 17 amino acids. The CDR3 region is CASSLEDRDRVYNEQFF. The CDR3 bases are TGTGCCAGCAGCTTAGAGGACCGGGACAGGGTGTACAATGAGCAGTTCTTC.

The V and J genes are TRBV21-1 and TRBJ1-5; TRBD1, the table's D call, was not compared with the DNA. TRBV21-1 is described as a pseudogene. There are 17 residues in the CDR3. The DNA of the CDR3 is TGTGCCAGCAGCAAGAGGTTAGGCAGGGGCTTCAATCAGCCCCAGCATTTT. The encoded protein is CASSKRLGRGFNQPQHF.

The chain carries TRBV5-4 and TRBJ2-5, with D tentatively TRBD2 (7 bases). The V end lost 4 bases, the J end lost 5 bases, and 24 bases lay between the germline ends. Germline CDR1 SGHNT, CDR2 YYREEE (reference sequence). The CDR3 is 17 residues long. The CDR3 nucleotides are TGTGCCAGCAGCCCCCCTGAGTACGGGGGGCGCCATGAGACCCAGTACTTC. Its translation is CASSPPEYGGRHETQYF. Based on the CDR3 plus reference TRBV5-4 and TRBJ2-5, the full variable domain is ETGVTQSPTHLIKTRGQQVTLRCSSQSGHNTVSWYQQALGQGPQFIFQYYREEENGRGNFPPRFSGLQFPNYSSELNVNALELDDSALYLCASSPPEYGGRHETQYFGPGTRLLVL.

The chain couples TRBV27 to TRBJ2-1, with 12 bases matching TRBD2. The CDR3 is made up of 15 amino acids. Germline assignment: CDR1 MNHEY and CDR2 SMNVEV (reference sequence). V was pared by 8 bases and J by 7 bases, with 9 bases of the junction left unmatched. The CDR3 reads CASHPLGLAGNEQFF. The CDR3 nucleotides read TGTGCCAGCCACCCTTTGGGACTAGCGGGTAATGAGCAGTTCTTC.